This paragraph reports one T cell receptor (beta chain). Its antigen is currently unknown. CDR3 size: 13 residues. Germline CDR1 reads SGHRS; CDR2 reads YFSETQ. Approximately 3,500 ng of total RNA went into each TCR library. cDNA for each sample came from eight separate reactions. TCRdb re-called the 5' RACE reads, yielding one record per CDR3 amino acid sequence without DNA. The sample's table shows a few hundred thousand distinct CDR3 sequences. These data belong to a study of monozygotic twins with inflammatory bowel disease. The study's findings and limits: Data gave no support to a single strong signal or clonotype associated with IBD. IBD patients exhibited fewer clonotypes shared with other individuals than healthy twins, particularly with disease activity.

Sequencing was performed on blood. This clonotype originated in a human donor with ulcerative colitis or Crohn's disease, or a healthy co-twin of an affected twin (not recorded which). The chain is built from TRBV5-1 and TRBJ2-3. CDR3 amino acids: CASSLAGLDTQYF.